These 32 T cell receptor beta chains originate from one sample sequenced in a study of shared clonotypes between healthy human individuals. The protocol was immunoSEQ multiplex PCR, while the TCRdb copy is restricted to in-frame clones and leaves out a portion. The sample records around 2.5 million clones, over 85% being singletons. The sample comprised naive CD4+ T cells from PBMCs. As for subset: CD45RA+ positively selected. The receptor set was obtained from a man younger than 30 in good health. Some clones in this sample may be carry-over from other donors' samples.

The DNA of the CDR3 is TGTGCCATCAGTGAGTCGCGACAGAAGATTGAGACCCAGTACTTC. Its translation is CAISESRQKIETQYF. The chain carries TRBV10-3 and TRBJ2-5; weak D call: TRBD1 (5 bases). V lost 0 bases, J lost 5 bases, and 13 bases lay in between. The CDR3 length is 15 residues. CDR1 is ENHRY and CDR2 is SYGVKD in the germline V gene.

CDR3 amino acids: CASSSWDRGQGPQHF. DNA for the CDR3: TGTGCCAGCAGTTCCTGGGACAGGGGGCAAGGGCCCCAGCATTTT. The J gene is TRBJ1-5, the V gene TRBV27; 12 bases align to TRBD1. Unmatched junction bases numbered 7, after V lost 4 bases and J lost 9 bases. Per the germline V gene, CDR1 is MNHEY and CDR2 is SMNVEV (reference sequence). This CDR3 spans 15 amino acids.

The chain employs TRBV29-1 and TRBJ1-1; the D gene is possibly TRBD1 (6 bases). CDR3 length: 14 amino acids. Trimming pared 7 bases from V and 7 bases from J, leaving 22 bases between. The germline V gene has CDR1 SQVTM and CDR2 ANQGSEA. As DNA, the CDR3 is TGCAGCGCCCCTCAGGGGACGGCAACCGGTGAAGCTTTCTTT. Translating it yields CSAPQGTATGEAFF.

The chain combines TRBV7-2 with TRBJ2-5; TRBD1 matches 7 bases. CDR3 length: 17 amino acids. The germline V gene encodes CDR1 SGHTA and CDR2 FQGNSA. After removal of 3 bases from V and 2 bases from J, the junction contained 12 bases not matched to a gene. The CDR3 is CASSFPSDRASQETQYF. CDR3 coding DNA: TGTGCCAGCAGCTTTCCCTCAGACAGGGCTAGTCAAGAGACCCAGTACTTC.

The chain links TRBV7-3 to TRBJ1-2, with 7 bases aligning to TRBD1. This CDR3 spans 16 amino acids. The germline gives CDR1 SGHTA, CDR2 FQGTGA. V was clipped by 5 bases and J by 6 bases; unmatched bases: 15. CDR3 in amino acids: CASSRTPQGENHGYTF. As DNA, the CDR3 is TGTGCCAGCAGCAGAACCCCTCAGGGGGAAAACCATGGCTACACCTTC.

The V and J genes are TRBV14 and TRBJ2-7; 7 positions agree with TRBD1. J gave up 2 bases and V 8 bases, and 9 bases lay outside the gene matches. The CDR3 has 14 residues. Germline-derived CDR1 and CDR2 are SGHDN and FVKESK. CDR3 in DNA: TGTGCCAGCGGCAGGACAGGAAGAACCTACGAGCAGTACTTC. The encoded protein is CASGRTGRTYEQYF.

The chain uses TRBV5-1 and TRBJ2-3, with TRBD2 matching over 16 bases. V was pared by 2 bases and J by 5 bases, with 5 bases of the junction left unmatched. This CDR3 spans 17 amino acids. CDR1 is SGHRS, CDR2 YFSETQ, per germline. Written as DNA, the CDR3 is TGCGCCAGCAGCTTCGGGACTAGCGGGAGGGGCGTAGATACGCAGTATTTT. It yields the protein CASSFGTSGRGVDTQYF.

This chain joins TRBV27 and TRBJ2-2; 7 positions match TRBD1. From germline, CDR1 is MNHEY and CDR2 SMNVEV (reference sequence). V shed 4 bases, J shed 4 bases, and the junction held 3 bases outside the gene matches. There are 14 residues in the CDR3. The CDR3 DNA sequence: TGTGCCAGCAGTTCGGGACAGTTCACCGGGGAGCTGTTTTTT. Translated: CASSSGQFTGELFF.

The J gene is TRBJ2-3, the V gene TRBV9; D possibly corresponds to TRBD2 (5 bases). Germline values: CDR1 SGDLS, CDR2 YYNGEE. CDR3 length: 14 residues. Trimming left V 0 bases short and J 6 bases short, with 11 bases between. CDR3 nucleotide sequence: TGTGCCAGCAGCGTAGTGTTGGGAGCGGATACGCAGTATTTT. As protein: CASSVVLGADTQYF. The entire variable domain, with the rest obtained from reference TRBV9 and TRBJ2-3, is as follows: DSGVTQTPKHLITATGQRVTLRCSPRSGDLSVYWYQQSLDQGLQFLIQYYNGEERAKGNILERFSAQQFPDLHSELNLSSLELGDSALYFCASSVVLGADTQYFGPGTRLTVL.

The rearrangement uses TRBV11-2 and TRBJ2-5, with D perhaps TRBD1 (7 bases). Between the trimmed V and J ends, which lost 3 bases and 4 bases, there was a span of 18 bases. This CDR3 comprises 16 residues. Germline V gene sequence: CDR1 SGHAT, CDR2 FQNNGV. CDR3 sequence (DNA): TGTGCCAGCAGCTTTTCCAGGGGGGCAACGATAGAGACCCAGTACTTC. The encoded protein is CASSFSRGATIETQYF.

This rearrangement joins TRBV2 to TRBJ2-7, with 9 bases that match TRBD1. The CDR3 loop spans 15 amino acids. CDR1 is SNHLY and CDR2 is FYNNEI in the germline V gene. The ends lost 3 bases at V and 4 bases at J; junction bases unmatched: 7. The CDR3 here is CASSESGQGYYEQYF. The CDR3 DNA sequence: TGTGCCAGCAGTGAGTCGGGACAGGGTTATTACGAGCAGTACTTC.

The chain uses TRBV9 and TRBJ2-1; D is possibly TRBD1 or TRBD2 (6 bases each). CDR3 length: 16 amino acids. Germline V gene lookup returns CDR1 SGDLS and CDR2 YYNGEE. V was shortened by 0 bases and J by 3 bases, with 13 bases between the two germline ends. The CDR3 sequence is CASSVDSGANYNEQFF. The CDR3, as DNA: TGTGCCAGCAGCGTAGATTCGGGGGCGAACTACAATGAGCAGTTCTTC.

V is TRBV4-1 and J is TRBJ2-1; no definite D call. The CDR3 is 16 residues long. CDR1 and CDR2 (germline): MGHRA, YSYEKL. The V gene lost 1 base and the J gene lost 2 bases, with 12 bases spanning the gap. The CDR3 sequence is CASSQGQPLTYNEQFF. The CDR3, as DNA: TGCGCCAGCAGCCAAGGGCAGCCCTTAACCTACAATGAGCAGTTCTTC.

The CDR3 nucleotides are TGTGCCAGCAAGGCCAGACGAGGGGATACGCAGTATTTT. It yields the protein CASKARRGDTQYF. V is TRBV6-5 and J is TRBJ2-3; possible D gene TRBD2, 5 bases. Looked up from germline, CDR1 is MNHEY and CDR2 is SVGAGI. This CDR3 has 13 residues. V gave up 7 bases and J gave up 6 bases, with 14 bases separating them.

The chain recombines TRBV10-1 with TRBJ1-2, with 8 nucleotides matching TRBD1. Per the germline V gene, CDR1 is WNHNN and CDR2 is SYGVQD (reference sequence). This CDR3 is built from 13 residues. Trimming took 2 bases from V and 7 from J; bases not matched to a gene: 3. The DNA of the CDR3 is TGCGCCAGCAGTGAGGGACAGGGCGGTGGCTACACCTTC. Amino acids: CASSEGQGGGYTF.

The chain has TRBV5-4 and TRBJ2-4, with a possible D match to TRBD1 (5 bases). The CDR3 is made up of 15 amino acids. The germline V gene has CDR1 SGHNT and CDR2 YYREEE (reference sequence). V was pared by 4 bases and J by 0 bases, with 11 bases between. This CDR3 reads CASSVAGLAKNIQYF. The CDR3 DNA reads TGTGCCAGCAGCGTTGCAGGGTTAGCCAAAAACATTCAGTACTTC.

The chain has TRBV7-8 and TRBJ2-7, with D tentatively TRBD2 (6 bases). The CDR3 totals 16 residues. In germline, CDR1 is SGHVS, CDR2 FQNEAQ. Trimming stripped 1 base from V and 1 base from J, with 14 bases between. CDR3 sequence reads: CASSLGIQRASYEQYF. DNA of the CDR3: TGTGCCAGCAGCTTAGGAATCCAGCGGGCGTCCTACGAGCAGTACTTC. The full variable domain, with the rest looked up from reference TRBV7-8 and TRBJ2-7, is GAGVSQSPRYKVAKRGQDVALRCDPISGHVSLFWYQQALGQGPEFLTYFQNEAQLDKSGLPSDRFFAERPEGSVSTLKIQRTQQEDSAVYLCASSLGIQRASYEQYFGPGTRLTVT.

CDR3 DNA sequence: TGTGCCAGCAGCGAGGACATATCCGAGCAGTACTTC. As protein: CASSEDISEQYF. The chain uses TRBV2 and TRBJ2-7; D is possibly TRBD1 (5 bases). Per germline, CDR1 SNHLY and CDR2 FYNNEI. V dropped 6 bases and J dropped 6 bases, with 12 bases sitting between them. CDR3 length equals 12 residues.

The chain combines TRBV5-6 with TRBJ1-1; D uncertain. Per germline, CDR1 SGHDT and CDR2 YYEEEE. The V and J ends lost 4 bases and 1 base respectively, with 8 bases between them. The CDR3 totals 13 residues. For the CDR3, the DNA is TGTGCCAGCAGCACCGGGCCGAACACTGAAGCTTTCTTT. Protein: CASSTGPNTEAFF.

V is TRBV5-4 and J is TRBJ1-1; maybe TRBD1 (5 bases). The V end lost 3 bases, the J end lost 2 bases, and 17 bases lay between the germline ends. Germline V gene data show CDR1 as SGHNT and CDR2 as YYREEE (reference sequence). The CDR3 extends over 16 amino acids. This CDR3 is CASSSPSAGSNTEAFF. The CDR3 DNA follows: TGTGCCAGCAGCTCGCCCTCGGCAGGGAGCAACACTGAAGCTTTCTTT. The entire variable domain, with the rest obtained from reference TRBV5-4 and TRBJ1-1, is as follows: ETGVTQSPTHLIKTRGQQVTLRCSSQSGHNTVSWYQQALGQGPQFIFQYYREEENGRGNFPPRFSGLQFPNYSSELNVNALELDDSALYLCASSSPSAGSNTEAFFGQGTRLTVV.

The rearrangement links TRBV5-6 to TRBJ1-5; maybe TRBD1 (5 bases). This CDR3 is built from 14 residues. Germline V gene lookup returns CDR1 SGHDT and CDR2 YYEEEE. V was cut by 4 bases and J by 3 bases, with 11 bases left in between. CDR3 bases: TGTGCCAGCAGCGCCGACAGAGCCAATCAGCCCCAGCATTTT. Translation: CASSADRANQPQHF.

Only a few counts were recorded for this clone. Other nucleotide sequences from this sample produce the same CDR3. The chain joins TRBV2 to TRBJ2-7; D is unresolved. The CDR3 runs 12 residues. The V end was cut by 6 bases, the J end by 0 bases, with 6 bases between. Germline-derived CDR1 and CDR2 are SNHLY and FYNNEI. CDR3 sequence: CASSRSSYEQYF. CDR3 sequence (DNA): TGTGCCAGCAGCCGGAGCTCCTACGAGCAGTACTTC.

This clone appeared a single time. This chain joins TRBV15 and TRBJ2-3; 10 bases align to TRBD2. With V trimmed by 0 bases and J by 2 bases, 5 bases remained unmatched. The CDR3 has 17 residues. In germline, CDR1 is LNHNV, CDR2 YYDKDF (reference sequence). The CDR3 region is CATSRDGLAGATDTQYF. CDR3 bases: TGTGCCACCAGCAGAGATGGGCTAGCGGGAGCCACAGATACGCAGTATTTT.

The chain combines TRBV28 with TRBJ1-2; 7 nucleotides match TRBD1. Germline loops: CDR1 MDHEN, CDR2 SYDVKM. The CDR3 consists of 15 residues. Trimming took 5 bases from V and 8 from J; bases not matched to a gene: 14. The CDR3 DNA follows: TGTGCCAGCAGTCCACCCCCGCAGGGGGGCAGAGGCTACACCTTC. Amino acids: CASSPPPQGGRGYTF.

The rearrangement joins TRBV2 to TRBJ1-2; maybe TRBD1 (6 bases). In germline, CDR1 is SNHLY, CDR2 FYNNEI. V lost 7 bases, J lost 2 bases, and 14 bases lay in between. This CDR3 is built from 14 residues. CDR3 DNA sequence: TGTGCCAGCACGCGGGGGCCAGGGAACTATGGCTACACCTTC. Its translation: CASTRGPGNYGYTF. Full variable domain (missing parts from reference TRBV2 and TRBJ1-2): EPEVTQTPSHQVTQMGQEVILRCVPISNHLYFYWYRQILGQKVEFLVSFYNNEISEKSEIFDDQFSVERPDGSNFTLKIRSTKLEDSAMYFCASTRGPGNYGYTFGSGTRLTVV.

This clone was observed a few times. Other DNA sequences within the sample encode an identical CDR3. This sequence joins TRBV2 and TRBJ1-5; D is possibly TRBD1 (6 bases). Between the trimmed V and J ends, which lost 7 bases and 4 bases, there was a span of 11 bases. The CDR3 totals 13 residues. Germline V gene sequence: CDR1 SNHLY, CDR2 FYNNEI. This CDR3 reads CASTERGNQPQHF. The CDR3, as DNA: TGTGCCAGCACAGAGAGGGGGAATCAGCCCCAGCATTTT.

The chain employs TRBV6-1 and TRBJ2-5; D is unresolved. The V gene lost 5 bases and the J gene lost 2 bases, with 15 bases spanning the gap. The CDR3 has 15 residues. Germline CDR1 reads MNHNS; CDR2 reads SASEGT. The CDR3 loop is CASSPPNRRQETQYF. CDR3 nucleotide sequence: TGTGCCAGCAGTCCCCCCAACAGAAGACAAGAGACCCAGTACTTC.

In the case of this clone: Other nucleotide sequences from this sample produce the same CDR3. The CDR3, as DNA: TGCGCCAGCAGCTTGTTAGGGGCCGGGGAGCTGTTTTTT. Residues: CASSLLGAGELFF. This chain uses TRBV5-1 with TRBJ2-2, with D possibly matching TRBD1 (5 bases). CDR1 is SGHRS, CDR2 YFSETQ, per germline. V dropped 1 base and J dropped 6 bases, with 7 bases sitting between them. The CDR3 is 13 amino acids.

The chain couples TRBV11-2 to TRBJ1-4; 10 nucleotides line up with TRBD1. Trimming at V came to 5 bases and at J to 4 bases, leaving 4 bases not matched to a gene. Germline CDR1 is SGHAT and CDR2 is FQNNGV. This CDR3 has 15 amino acids. CDR3 in DNA: TGTGCCAGCAGCCAGGGACAGGGGTTTAATGAAAAACTGTTTTTT. This codes for CASSQGQGFNEKLFF.

To note about this clone: The same CDR3 can be traced to other DNA sequences in this sample. The chain has TRBV9 and TRBJ2-7; the match to TRBD2 covers 9 bases. The germline V gene has CDR1 SGDLS and CDR2 YYNGEE. The length of the CDR3 is 15 residues. V trimming: 0 bases; J trimming: 3 bases; junction bases outside the gene matches: 4. Here the CDR3 DNA reads TGTGCCAGCAGCGTAGGCCTAGCGGGAAACTACGAGCAGTACTTC. Translating it yields CASSVGLAGNYEQYF.

This chain links TRBV7-8 with TRBJ1-2; 8 bases are shared with TRBD1. The CDR3 has 15 residues. Unmatched junction bases numbered 5, after V lost 4 bases and J lost 1 base. CDR1 is SGHVS and CDR2 is FQNEAQ in the germline V gene. The DNA of the CDR3 is TGTGCCAGCAGCTCGAGGGACAGGAGTAACTATGGCTACACCTTC. It encodes CASSSRDRSNYGYTF. Variable domain in full (rest from reference TRBV7-8 and TRBJ1-2): GAGVSQSPRYKVAKRGQDVALRCDPISGHVSLFWYQQALGQGPEFLTYFQNEAQLDKSGLPSDRFFAERPEGSVSTLKIQRTQQEDSAVYLCASSSRDRSNYGYTFGSGTRLTVV.

A few counts support this clone. The rearrangement joins TRBV7-9 to TRBJ2-7; D is unresolved. Germline V lookup: CDR1 SEHNR, CDR2 FQNEAQ (reference sequence). V was shortened by 8 bases and J by 1 base, with 9 bases between the two germline ends. This CDR3 spans 12 amino acids. Here the CDR3 reads CASGDLSYEQYF. CDR3 nucleotides: TGTGCCAGCGGTGACCTATCCTACGAGCAGTACTTC.